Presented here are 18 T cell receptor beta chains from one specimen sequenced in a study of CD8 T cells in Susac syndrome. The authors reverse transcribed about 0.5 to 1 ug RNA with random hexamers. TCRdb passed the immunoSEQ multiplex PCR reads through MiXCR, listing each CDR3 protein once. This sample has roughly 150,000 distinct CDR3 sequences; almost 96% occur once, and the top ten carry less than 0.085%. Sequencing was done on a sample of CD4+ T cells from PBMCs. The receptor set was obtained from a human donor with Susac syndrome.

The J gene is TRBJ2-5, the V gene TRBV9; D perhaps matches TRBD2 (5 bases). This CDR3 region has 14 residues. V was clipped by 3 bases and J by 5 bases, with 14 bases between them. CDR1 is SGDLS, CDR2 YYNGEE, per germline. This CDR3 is CASSGPGGLETQYF. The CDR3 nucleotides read TGTGCCAGCAGCGGTCCCGGCGGGTTGGAGACCCAGTACTTC. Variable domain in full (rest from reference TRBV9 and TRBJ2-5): DSGVTQTPKHLITATGQRVTLRCSPRSGDLSVYWYQQSLDQGLQFLIQYYNGEERAKGNILERFSAQQFPDLHSELNLSSLELGDSALYFCASSGPGGLETQYFGPGTRLLVL.

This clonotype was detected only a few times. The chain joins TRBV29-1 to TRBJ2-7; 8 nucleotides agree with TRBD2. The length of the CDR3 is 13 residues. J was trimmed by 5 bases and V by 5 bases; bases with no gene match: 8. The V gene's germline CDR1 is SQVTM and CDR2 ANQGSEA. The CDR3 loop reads CSVQSGSANEQYF. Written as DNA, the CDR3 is TGCAGCGTTCAAAGCGGGAGCGCCAACGAGCAGTACTTC.

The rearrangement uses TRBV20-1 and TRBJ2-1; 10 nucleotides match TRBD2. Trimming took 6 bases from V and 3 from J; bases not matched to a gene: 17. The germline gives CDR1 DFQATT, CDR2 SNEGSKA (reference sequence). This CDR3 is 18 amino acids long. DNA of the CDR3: TGCAGTGCCTATTCAATTAAACCCGGGACTAGCGTCTACAATGAGCAGTTCTTC. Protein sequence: CSAYSIKPGTSVYNEQFF.

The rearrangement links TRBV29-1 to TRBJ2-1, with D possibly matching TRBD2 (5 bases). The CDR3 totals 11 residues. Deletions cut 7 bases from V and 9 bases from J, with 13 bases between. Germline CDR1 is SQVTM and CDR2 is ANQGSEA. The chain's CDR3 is CSETGLGEQFF. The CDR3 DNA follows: TGCAGCGAGACGGGGTTGGGTGAGCAGTTCTTC.

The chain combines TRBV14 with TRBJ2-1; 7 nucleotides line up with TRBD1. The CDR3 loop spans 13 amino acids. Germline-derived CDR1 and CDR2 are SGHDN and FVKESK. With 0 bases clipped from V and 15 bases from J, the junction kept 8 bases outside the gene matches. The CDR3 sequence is CASSQDRTGEGFF. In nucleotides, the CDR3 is TGTGCCAGCAGCCAAGATAGGACAGGAGAGGGGTTCTTC.

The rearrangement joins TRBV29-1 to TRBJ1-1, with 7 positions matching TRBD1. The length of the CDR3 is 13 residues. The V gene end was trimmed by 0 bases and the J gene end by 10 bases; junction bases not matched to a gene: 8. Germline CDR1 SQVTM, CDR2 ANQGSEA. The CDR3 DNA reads TGCAGCGTTGAAGATAAGGGGACAGCTGGAGCTTTCTTT. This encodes CSVEDKGTAGAFF.

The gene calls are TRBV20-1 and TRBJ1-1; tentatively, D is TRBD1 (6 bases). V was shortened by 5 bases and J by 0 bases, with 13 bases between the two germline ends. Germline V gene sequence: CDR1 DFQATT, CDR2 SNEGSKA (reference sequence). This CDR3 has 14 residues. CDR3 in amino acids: CSAAPGHLNTEAFF. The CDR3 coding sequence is TGCAGTGCTGCACCGGGACACCTGAACACTGAAGCTTTCTTT.

Here the CDR3 reads CSARPGLSETQYF. CDR3 in DNA: TGCAGTGCTAGACCTGGACTTTCAGAGACCCAGTACTTC. V gene TRBV20-1 combines with J gene TRBJ2-5; D possibly corresponds to TRBD2 (5 bases). The CDR3 contains 13 residues. V shed 2 bases and J shed 4 bases, with 11 bases lying between them. CDR1 is DFQATT and CDR2 is SNEGSKA in the germline V gene (reference sequence).

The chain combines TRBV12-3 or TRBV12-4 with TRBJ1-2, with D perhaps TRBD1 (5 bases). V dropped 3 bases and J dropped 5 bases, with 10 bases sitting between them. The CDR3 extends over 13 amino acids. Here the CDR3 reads CASSLVREYGYTF. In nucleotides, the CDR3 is TGTGCCAGCAGTTTGGTCAGGGAGTATGGCTACACCTTC.

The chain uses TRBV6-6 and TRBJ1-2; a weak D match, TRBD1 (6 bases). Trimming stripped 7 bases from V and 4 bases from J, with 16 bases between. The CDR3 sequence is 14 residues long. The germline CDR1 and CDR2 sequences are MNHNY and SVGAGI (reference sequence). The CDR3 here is CASTPEGGGYGYTF. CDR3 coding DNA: TGTGCCAGCACCCCGGAGGGGGGCGGCTATGGCTACACCTTC.

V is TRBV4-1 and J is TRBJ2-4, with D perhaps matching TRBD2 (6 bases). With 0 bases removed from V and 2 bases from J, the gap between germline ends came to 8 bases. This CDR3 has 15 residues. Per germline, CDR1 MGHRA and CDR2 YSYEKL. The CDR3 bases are TGCGCCAGCAGCCAAGATGGGGGGACCAAAAACATTCAGTACTTC. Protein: CASSQDGGTKNIQYF.

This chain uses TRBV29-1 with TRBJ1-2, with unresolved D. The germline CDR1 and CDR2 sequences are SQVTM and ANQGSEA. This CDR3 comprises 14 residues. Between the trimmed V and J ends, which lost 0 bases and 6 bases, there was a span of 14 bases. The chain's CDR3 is CSVEDSISSHGYTF. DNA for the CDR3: TGCAGCGTTGAAGATTCTATCTCTTCTCATGGCTACACCTTC.

CDR3 protein: CASSPTASGNEQFF. CDR3 in DNA: TGTGCCAGCTCACCAACGGCTAGCGGAAATGAGCAGTTCTTC. The chain carries TRBV18 and TRBJ2-1, with 7 bases matching TRBD2. Germline V gene sequence: CDR1 KGHSH, CDR2 LQKENI. J lost 7 bases, V lost 2 bases, and 5 bases had no gene match. This CDR3 is built from 14 residues.

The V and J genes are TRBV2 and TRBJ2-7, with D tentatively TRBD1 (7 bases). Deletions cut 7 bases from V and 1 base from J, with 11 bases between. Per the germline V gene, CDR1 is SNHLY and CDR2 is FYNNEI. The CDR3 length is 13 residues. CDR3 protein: CASTRDRSYEQYF. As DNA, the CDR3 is TGTGCCAGCACGCGGGACAGATCCTACGAGCAGTACTTC.

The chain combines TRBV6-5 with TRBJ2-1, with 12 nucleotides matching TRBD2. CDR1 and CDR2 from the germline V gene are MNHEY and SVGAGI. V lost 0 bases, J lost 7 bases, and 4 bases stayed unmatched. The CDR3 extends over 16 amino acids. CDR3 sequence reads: CASSYSRLAGANEQFF. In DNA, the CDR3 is TGTGCCAGCAGTTACTCCCGACTAGCGGGAGCGAATGAGCAGTTCTTC.

The CDR3 loop reads CASSSWDTTYEQYF. DNA of the CDR3: TGCGCCAGCAGCTCGTGGGACACCACCTACGAGCAGTACTTC. The genes are TRBV5-1 and TRBJ2-7; D might be TRBD1 (6 bases). The ends were cut back, 3 bases at V and 2 bases at J, with 12 bases in the middle. The CDR3 has 14 residues. CDR1 and CDR2 (germline): SGHRS, YFSETQ.

The CDR3 DNA reads TGTGCCAGCAGCAGACCGGGACTAGCGGGAGGCGGGGAGCAGTTCTTC. This encodes CASSRPGLAGGGEQFF. The chain has TRBV5-4 and TRBJ2-1, with 15 bases matching TRBD2. Looked up from germline, CDR1 is SGHNT and CDR2 is YYREEE (reference sequence). Trimming at V came to 4 bases and at J to 10 bases, leaving 9 bases not matched to a gene. The CDR3 is 16 residues long.

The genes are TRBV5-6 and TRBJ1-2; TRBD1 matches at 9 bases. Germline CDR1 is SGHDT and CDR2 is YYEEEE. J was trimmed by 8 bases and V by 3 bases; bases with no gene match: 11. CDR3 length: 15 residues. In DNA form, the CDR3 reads TGTGCCAGCAGCTACCAAGGGACAGGGTTTGAAGGCTACACCTTC. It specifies CASSYQGTGFEGYTF.